The sequence of this T cell receptor beta chain was determined in a study of T cells in Graves' hyperthyroidism and ophthalmopathy. Lactation, pregnancy, other autoimmune disease or uncontrolled infection led to exclusion of patients. Researchers took RNA transcripts and amplified the TCR beta CDR3 regions from them. HTBI primers were employed in a first-round RT-PCR of the TCR CDR3. TCRdb analysed the multiplex PCR reads with MiXCR anew, one entry per CDR3 protein. The sample carries 95,000 to 110,000 distinct CDR3 sequences, about 17% recorded once. The CDR3 spans 12 residues. The germline gives CDR1 SGHAT, CDR2 FQNNGV. V lost 1 base and J lost 6, with 5 bases in between. This clonotype appeared many times.

The chain recombines TRBV11-2 with TRBJ2-3; no clear D gene. This receptor was taken from a woman in her forties or fifties with Graves' hyperthyroidism. Sequencing input: blood. The CDR3 is CASSLGVDTQYF. The CDR3 region has the DNA TGTGCCAGCAGCTTAGGCGTGGATACGCAGTATTTT. Complete variable domain (other parts from reference TRBV11-2 and TRBJ2-3): EAGVAQSPRYKIIEKRQSVAFWCNPISGHATLYWYQQILGQGPKLLIQFQNNGVVDDSQLPKDRFSAERLKGVDSTLKIQPAKLEDSAVYLCASSLGVDTQYFGPGTRLTVL.